This TCR beta chain was sequenced for a study of T cell responses to AZD1222 COVID-19 vaccine. With respect to this clone: Its specificity is unknown.

Whole-study results and caveats: White British ancestry dominated among donors, who included more females, and clonal diversity was possibly underestimated.

There are 18 residues in the CDR3. V shed 4 bases and J shed 0 bases, with 20 bases lying between them. Germline CDR1 is SGHDT and CDR2 is YYEEEE. TCRdb's table, derived via immunoSEQ multiplex PCR, lists solely in-frame clones and lacks some. The table has some 150,000 clones, more than 75% seen once. J is TRBJ1-5 and V is TRBV5-6, with a weak D call TRBD1 (6 bases). The source was peripheral blood, collected on day 0 of AZD1222 vaccination. The source is an adult in good health. The CDR3 here is CASSTPRQGPPSNQPQHF. The CDR3 coding sequence is TGTGCCAGCAGCACCCCCCGGCAGGGGCCCCCTAGCAATCAGCCCCAGCATTTT.